This TCR beta chain was documented in a study of CD8 T cell repertoires and HIV-1 epitope variants. About the study: Separate wells received one of Twenty-five Gag or Nef variant peptides. Controls included no peptide, Ebola AY9 epitope, and a CMV, EBV, flu pool. The baseline condition was 1M T cells left uncultured.

Sequenced by immunoSEQ multiplex PCR; TCRdb stores in-frame clones only, minus some. The table records about 5,200 clones, about 60% of them present only once. This clone is medium-sized (0.01 to 0.1%). The antigen remains undetermined. Germline V gives CDR1 SEHNR, CDR2 FQNEAQ (reference sequence). Trimming took off 5 bases at V and 8 bases at J, with 13 bases between the two ends. The CDR3 is 13 residues long. The receptor comes from a male donor with HIV. The sample taken for sequencing was cultured CD8+ T cells derived from PBMCs. V and J are TRBV7-9 and TRBJ2-1; possible D gene TRBD2, 5 bases. The CDR3 sequence is CASSPGSADEQFF. CDR3 DNA sequence: TGTGCCAGCAGCCCTGGATCAGCGGATGAGCAGTTCTTC. The full variable domain, in which reference TRBV7-9 and TRBJ2-1 provide the parts outside the CDR3, is DTGVSQNPRHKITKRGQNVTFRCDPISEHNRLYWYRQTLGQGPEFLTYFQNEAQLEKSRLLSDRFSAERPKGSFSTLEIQRTEQGDSAMYLCASSPGSADEQFFGPGTRLTVL.